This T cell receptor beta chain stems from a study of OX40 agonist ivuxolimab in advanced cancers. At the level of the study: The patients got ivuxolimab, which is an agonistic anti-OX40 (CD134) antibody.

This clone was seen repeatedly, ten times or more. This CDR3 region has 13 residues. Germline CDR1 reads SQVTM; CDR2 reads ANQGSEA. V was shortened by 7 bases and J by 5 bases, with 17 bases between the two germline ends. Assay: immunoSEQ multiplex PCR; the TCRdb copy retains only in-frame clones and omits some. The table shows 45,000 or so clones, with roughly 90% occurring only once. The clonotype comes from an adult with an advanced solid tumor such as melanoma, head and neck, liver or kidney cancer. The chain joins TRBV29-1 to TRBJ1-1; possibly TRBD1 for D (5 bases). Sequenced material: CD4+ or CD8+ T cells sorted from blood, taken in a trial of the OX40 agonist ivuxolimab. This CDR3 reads CSALVGANTEAFF. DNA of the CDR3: TGCAGCGCCCTGGTAGGGGCGAATACTGAAGCTTTCTTT.